This TCR beta chain was recorded in a study of beta chain features in type 1 diabetes (dated by TCRdb to the late 2010s). For the study in its entirety: Mean age, gender distribution, total cell number and subset yield did not differ between patients and healthy donors. Across all samples, fewer than 130 million sorted cells were examined, and cell number per subset correlated strongly with RNA yield. The study compared TCRB repertoires of sorted circulating CD4+ T cell subsets between recently diagnosed type 1 diabetes patients and matched healthy donors. Regulatory and stem cell-like memory subsets were isolated from only 8 patients and roughly 8 healthy donors, whereas naive and central memory subsets came from all 30 or so donors. Findings and caveats that apply to the study as a whole: Because cDNA was sequenced instead of genomic DNA, highly expressing activated cells could be over-represented, though the groups showed no difference in activation or CD3 levels. The naive, central memory and regulatory TCRB repertoires appeared to resemble one another more closely among patients than among healthy donors. Shorter templates might have been favored by PCR, but patient and control samples were amplified and corrected together, so both groups would have been affected equally by any skew. At VDJ recombination sites, patients with type 1 diabetes made fewer insertions and deleted more nucleotides, a pattern implying thymic rearrangement abnormalities. HLA sub-analyses involved small numbers of individuals, so any influence of HLA type on TCRB rearrangement remained unresolved. Type 1 diabetes patients showed a moderate but significant shortening of TCRB CDR3 length in all four CD4+ subsets.

Each donor gave one peripheral blood draw, roughly 110 mL on average, collected into heparinised tubes. Naive, central memory, regulatory and stem cell-like memory CD4+ T cells were sorted on a BD FACSAria II using a panel including CD45RO, CCR7, CD25, CD127, CD95 and CD27. Every sorted population had a purity above 95%. PBMCs were separated immediately by Lymphoprep density gradient centrifugation and were stained directly, without being cultured. So that batch effects would be minimized, each experiment stained and sorted samples in pairs, pairing one healthy donor with one patient. In this sample, this clone turned up a few times. No cognate antigen has been identified for it. Per-nucleotide qualities are absent, and no much larger clonotype sits a single base away. The CDR3, from cysteine to phenylalanine, totals 15 residues. The retained sequence is limited to the CDR3, 45 bases, with the frame set at the first base. The germline V gene encodes CDR1 KGHSH and CDR2 LQKENI. V is cut by 3 bases and J by 6 bases, and the space between the germline ends is 16 bases.

The High Capacity cDNA Reverse Transcription Kit was used to reverse transcribe all of the isolated RNA, meaning that expressed TCRB transcripts were what got sequenced. Deep immunoSEQ sequencing was performed on naive, central memory and regulatory T cell samples, with an average of roughly 4 million total reads per sample. Sorted cells were lysed in RLT buffer, and RNA was extracted using DNase-treated RNeasy Micro or Mini kits according to cell number. Each cell subset was processed separately to prevent cross-contamination, with patient and healthy donor samples processed together. TCRB sequences were amplified from cDNA with the immunoSEQ multiplex PCR, producing 87-bp fragments spanning the CDR3 region. Sequencing of the amplicons was performed on the Illumina HiSeq platform. As for the authors' bioinformatics: Synthetic template baselines were used to correct PCR bias computationally, reads within Hamming distance 2 were collapsed, and singletons that could not be merged were discarded. Reads were aligned to IMGT to assign V, D and J genes, CDR3 length, and insertions or deletions at six rearrangement sites. Within each subset, clonotype counts were normalized to the number of sorted cells before true diversity and Gini coefficients were calculated with the tcR R package. The overlap coefficient, calculated on TCRB nucleotide sequences, was used to measure repertoire sharing. Out-of-frame TCRB sequences from naive cells were analyzed to stand in for the pre-selection repertoire. TCRdb took this table from immuneACCESS and kept in-frame rearrangements with V and J called. Such tables lack part of the clones; where checked against another copy, unresolved V genes explain under half of the gap, and the rest is unexplained. V, J and clone size are taken as reported in that table, and D and trimming were inferred from the DNA itself. Counted in this sample were hundreds of thousands of clones; less than 20% of them appeared once. About 0.093% of the sample is taken by the ten largest.

Sequenced input: naive CD4+ T cells from blood. Per the publication, the cell subset or site label means: true naive CD4+ T cells. This receptor was taken from a man between 18 and 29 years old in good health. The rearranged segments are TRBV18 and TRBJ2-3; the D call is tentative, TRBD1 or TRBD2, as each matches 5 bases. The DNA sequence is as follows: TGTGCCAGCTCACCCACGGACACCACGGGGGATACGCAGTATTTT. It is translated as CASSPTDTTGDTQYF.